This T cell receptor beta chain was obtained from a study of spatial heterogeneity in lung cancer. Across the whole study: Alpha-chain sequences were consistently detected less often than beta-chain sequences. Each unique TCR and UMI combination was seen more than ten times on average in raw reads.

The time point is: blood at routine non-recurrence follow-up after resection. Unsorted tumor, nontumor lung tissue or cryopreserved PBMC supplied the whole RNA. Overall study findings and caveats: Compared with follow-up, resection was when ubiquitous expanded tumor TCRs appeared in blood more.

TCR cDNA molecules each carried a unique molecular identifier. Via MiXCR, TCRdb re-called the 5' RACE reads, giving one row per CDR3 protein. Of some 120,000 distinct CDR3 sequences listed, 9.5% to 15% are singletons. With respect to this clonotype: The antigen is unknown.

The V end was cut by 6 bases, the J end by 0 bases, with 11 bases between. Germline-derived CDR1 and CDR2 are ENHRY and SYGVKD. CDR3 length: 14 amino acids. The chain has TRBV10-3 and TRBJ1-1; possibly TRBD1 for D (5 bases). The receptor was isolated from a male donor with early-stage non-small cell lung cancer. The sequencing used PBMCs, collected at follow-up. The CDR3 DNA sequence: TGTGCCATCAGATTTGGACACATGAACACTGAAGCTTTCTTT. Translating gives CAIRFGHMNTEAFF.